The present T cell receptor beta chain was sequenced within a study of blood T cell repertoires in COVID-19. In the original analysis: Reference gene primer amplification gave estimated nucleated cell counts. Libraries were prepared by immunoSEQ multiplex PCR; TCRdb keeps only in-frame clonotypes and omits some of them. That table gives V, J and clone size, and the DNA gave D and trimming. Of tens of thousands of clones detected, 70% to 90% appear once; the ten largest clones hold over 6%. Trimming stripped 2 bases from V and 1 base from J, with 5 bases between. Per the germline V gene, CDR1 is KGHSH and CDR2 is LQKENI. The CDR3 spans 13 residues.

The receptor comes from an older man with COVID-19, enrolled during active disease. The chain recombines TRBV18 with TRBJ1-1, with D possibly being TRBD1 (5 bases). The sequenced material came from peripheral blood. CDR3 protein: CASSPGANTEAFF. CDR3 nucleotide sequence: TGTGCCAGCTCACCAGGGGCGAACACTGAAGCTTTCTTT.